This T cell receptor beta chain was identified during a study of cytomegalovirus exposure and HLA in healthy donors. Study-level findings and limits: Most subjects had HLA-A and HLA-B alleles reportedly predicted accurately by TCR beta sequences.

V was cut by 5 bases and J by 6 bases, with 23 bases left in between. The CDR3 contains 16 residues. The germline gives CDR1 MDHEN, CDR2 SYDVKM. Primers for the PCR totalled 60 Vbeta and 13 Jbeta. Generated by immunoSEQ multiplex PCR, the TCRdb table keeps only in-frame clones and is missing some. Here the sample spans some 170,000 clones, 77% being singletons. Comments on this clone: What it binds is unknown.

The receptor comes from a woman aged 55-69 years in good health and CMV-seropositive. The chain carries TRBV28 and TRBJ2-7; D is unclear. The sample comprised PBMCs. The CDR3 coding sequence is TGTGCCAGCAGTCCCGCCCACATGTCCGAGGTTACCGAGCAGTACTTC. It is translated as CASSPAHMSEVTEQYF.